The clone carrying this T cell receptor beta chain was observed many times. The target antigen is unknown. This sample is part of a study of molecular identifiers for immune sequencing clone quantification. Study results and limitations: Over 97% of CMV-specific effector molecules, but under 1% of naive ones, were in clones above 20 copies.

Germline CDR1 and CDR2: SQVTM and ANQGSEA. There are 17 residues in the CDR3. V lost 6 bases, J lost 5 bases, and 16 bases stayed unmatched. TCRdb re-derived calls from the PCR reads in MiXCR, one entry per CDR3 protein. Of around 40,000 distinct CDR3 sequences in the sample, 15% to 20% were seen once. Isolation of naive CD8 T cells was achieved by sorting on a CD8+CD4-CCR7+CD45RA+ phenotype. This TCR was sampled from a human donor in good health. Some libraries in this study had Jurkat cell RNA spiked in. V and J are TRBV29-1 and TRBJ1-1; 12 bases agree with TRBD1. Sequencing was carried out using naive CD8+ T cells from blood, with Jurkat cell RNA spiked in. Subset in this sample: FACS-sorted CD8+CD4-CCR7+CD45RA+ naive T cells. This CDR3 is CSVEPGTGGPGGTEAFF. The CDR3 DNA is TGCAGCGTAGAACCCGGGACAGGGGGCCCTGGGGGGACTGAAGCTTTCTTT.